This T cell receptor (beta chain) comes out of a study of relationships among human T cell subsets. A total of 14 residues make up the CDR3, ends included. Germline-derived CDR1 and CDR2 are LNHDA and SQIVND (reference sequence). Anti-CD25 beads selected CD4+CD25+ regulatory T cells from positively selected CD4+ cells. The T cell receptor alpha and beta CDR3 regions were amplified from mRNA by semiquantitative ARM-PCR. In ARM-PCR, communal superprimers followed tagged nested gene-specific primers for exponential amplification. A single record per CDR3 protein comes from TCRdb applying MiXCR to the multiplex PCR reads. The sample has roughly 15,000 distinct CDR3 sequences, approximately 60% seen once. As for this clonotype: The limits of the CDR3 on the DNA are not certain, so only TCRdb's listed CDR3 is given.

Sequencing input: Tregs sorted from blood. The TCR was taken from a man in his forties in good health. The chain links TRBV19 to TRBJ1-1; the tabulated D call, TRBD1, remains unverified against the DNA. CDR3 sequence reads: CASSWARGSTEAFF.